The entry that follows covers one TCR beta chain sequence. Using RNA transcripts, the TCR beta CDR3 regions were amplified. RT-PCR in the first round used HTBI primers; a second-round multiplex PCR followed. A single record per CDR3 protein comes from TCRdb applying MiXCR to the multiplex PCR reads. Of some 1.1 million distinct CDR3 sequences in the sample, 35% to 45% were seen once. V lost 7 bases to trimming and J lost 7 bases, with 16 bases between them. The length of the CDR3 is 14 residues. Aged 18 to 65, hyperthyroidism patients had been newly diagnosed, with under 2 months' duration. These data are taken from a study of Graves' ophthalmopathy and Graves' hyperthyroidism.

The sequence came from an adult man with Graves' hyperthyroidism. The V gene is TRBV6-7, the J gene TRBJ2-2; possible D gene TRBD2, 5 bases. TRBV6-7 is an open reading frame, and its role is uncertain. Specimen: peripheral blood or thyroid tissue (not recorded which). The CDR3 sequence is CASTPEAAGGELFF. In nucleotides, the CDR3 is TGTGCCAGCACCCCCGAGGCCGCGGGCGGGGAGCTGTTTTTT.